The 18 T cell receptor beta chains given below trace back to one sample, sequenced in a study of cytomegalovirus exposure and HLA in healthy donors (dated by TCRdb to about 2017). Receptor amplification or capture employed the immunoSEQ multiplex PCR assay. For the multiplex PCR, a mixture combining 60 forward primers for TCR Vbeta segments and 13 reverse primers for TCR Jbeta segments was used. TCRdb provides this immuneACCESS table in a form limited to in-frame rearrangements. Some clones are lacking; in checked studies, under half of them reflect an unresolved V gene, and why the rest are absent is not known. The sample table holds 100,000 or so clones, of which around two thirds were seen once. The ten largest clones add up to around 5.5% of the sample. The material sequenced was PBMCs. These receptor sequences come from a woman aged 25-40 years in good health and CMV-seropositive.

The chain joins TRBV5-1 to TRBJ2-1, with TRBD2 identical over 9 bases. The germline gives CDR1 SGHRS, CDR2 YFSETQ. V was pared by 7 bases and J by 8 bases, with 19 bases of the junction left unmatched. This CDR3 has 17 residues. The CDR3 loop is CASSEPWGRGGSHEQFF. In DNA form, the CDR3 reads TGCGCCAGCTCCGAACCATGGGGGCGGGGGGGCAGCCATGAGCAGTTCTTC.

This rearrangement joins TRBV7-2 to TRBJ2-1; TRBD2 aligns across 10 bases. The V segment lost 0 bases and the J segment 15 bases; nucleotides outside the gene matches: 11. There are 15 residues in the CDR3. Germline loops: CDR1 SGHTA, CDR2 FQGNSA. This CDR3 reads CASSLAPSSGGKGFF. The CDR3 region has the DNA TGTGCCAGCAGCTTAGCCCCCTCTAGCGGGGGAAAGGGGTTCTTC. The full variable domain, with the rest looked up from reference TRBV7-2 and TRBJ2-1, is GAGVSQSPSNKVTEKGKDVELRCDPISGHTALYWYRQSLGQGLEFLIYFQGNSAPDKSGLPSDRFSAERTGGSVSTLTIQRTQQEDSAVYLCASSLAPSSGGKGFFGPGTRLTVL.

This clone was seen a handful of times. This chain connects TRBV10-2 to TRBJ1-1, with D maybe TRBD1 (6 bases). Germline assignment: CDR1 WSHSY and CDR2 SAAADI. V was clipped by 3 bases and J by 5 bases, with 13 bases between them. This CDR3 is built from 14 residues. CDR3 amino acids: CASSERGARTEAFF. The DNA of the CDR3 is TGCGCCAGCAGTGAACGGGGGGCGCGTACTGAAGCTTTCTTT.

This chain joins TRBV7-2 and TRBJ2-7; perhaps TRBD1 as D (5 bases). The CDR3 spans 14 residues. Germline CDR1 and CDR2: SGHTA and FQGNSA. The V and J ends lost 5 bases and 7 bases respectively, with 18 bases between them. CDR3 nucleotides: TGTGCCAGCAGCCCCCCCAAGGGGCAGTGGGAGCAGTACTTC. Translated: CASSPPKGQWEQYF.

In DNA form, the CDR3 reads TGTGCCAGCAGTGTTAGCGGGGGGACCTCAGATACGCAGTATTTT. This encodes CASSVSGGTSDTQYF. The chain joins TRBV6-4 to TRBJ2-3; 10 bases agree with TRBD2. V shed 4 bases and J 4 bases; nucleotides not matched to a gene: 5. This CDR3 is built from 15 residues. The germline gives CDR1 MRHNA, CDR2 SNTAGT.

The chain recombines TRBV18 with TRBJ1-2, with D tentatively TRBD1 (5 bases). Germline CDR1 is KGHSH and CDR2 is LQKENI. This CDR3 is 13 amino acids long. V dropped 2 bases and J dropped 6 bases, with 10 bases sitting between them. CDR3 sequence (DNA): TGTGCCAGCTCACCATCCGACAGTGATGGCTACACCTTC. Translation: CASSPSDSDGYTF.

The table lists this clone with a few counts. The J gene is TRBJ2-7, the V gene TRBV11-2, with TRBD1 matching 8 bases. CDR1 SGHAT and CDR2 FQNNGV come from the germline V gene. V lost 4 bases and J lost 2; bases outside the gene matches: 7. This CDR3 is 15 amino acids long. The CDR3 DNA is TGTGCCAGCAGCTACGGGACAGGTGGCACCTACGAGCAGTACTTC. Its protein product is CASSYGTGGTYEQYF.

The CDR3 region is CASSLGLNSPLHF. Here the CDR3 DNA reads TGTGCCAGCAGTTTAGGCCTTAATTCACCCCTCCACTTT. The chain uses TRBV27 and TRBJ1-6; no reliable D call. V was clipped by 2 bases and J by 6 bases, with 5 bases between them. Germline V gene sequence: CDR1 MNHEY, CDR2 SMNVEV (reference sequence). This CDR3 has 13 amino acids.

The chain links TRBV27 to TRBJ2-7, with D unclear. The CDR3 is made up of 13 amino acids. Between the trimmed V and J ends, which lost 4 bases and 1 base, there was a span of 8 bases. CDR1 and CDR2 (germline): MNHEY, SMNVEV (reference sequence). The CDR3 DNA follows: TGTGCCAGCAGTTGGAGTGGATCCTACGAGCAGTACTTC. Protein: CASSWSGSYEQYF.

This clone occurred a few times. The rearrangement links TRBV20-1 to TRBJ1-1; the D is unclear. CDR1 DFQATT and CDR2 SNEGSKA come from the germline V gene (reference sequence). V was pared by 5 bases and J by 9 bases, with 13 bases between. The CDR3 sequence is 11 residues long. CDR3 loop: CSASPTEKAFF. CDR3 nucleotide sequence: TGCAGTGCTTCCCCGACGGAGAAAGCTTTCTTT.

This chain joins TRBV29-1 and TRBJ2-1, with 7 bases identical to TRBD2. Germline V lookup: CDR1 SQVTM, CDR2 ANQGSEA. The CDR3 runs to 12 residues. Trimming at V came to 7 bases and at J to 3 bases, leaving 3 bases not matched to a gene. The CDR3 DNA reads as TGCAGCGCTCGGACTAGCTACAATGAGCAGTTCTTC. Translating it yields CSARTSYNEQFF.

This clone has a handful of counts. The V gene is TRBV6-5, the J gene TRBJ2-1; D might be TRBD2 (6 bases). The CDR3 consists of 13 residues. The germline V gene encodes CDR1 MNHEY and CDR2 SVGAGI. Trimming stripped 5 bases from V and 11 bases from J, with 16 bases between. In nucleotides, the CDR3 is TGTGCCAGCAGTGGGGCCCAACTAGCCAAGCAGTTCTTC. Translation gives CASSGAQLAKQFF.

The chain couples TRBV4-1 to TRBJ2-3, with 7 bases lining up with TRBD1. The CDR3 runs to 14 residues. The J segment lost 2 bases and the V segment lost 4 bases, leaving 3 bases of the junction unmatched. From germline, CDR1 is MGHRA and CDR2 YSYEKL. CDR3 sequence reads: CASSPDRNTDTQYF. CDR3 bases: TGCGCCAGCAGCCCGGACAGGAACACAGATACGCAGTATTTT.

The CDR3 DNA reads TGTGCCAGCTCACCAGTGGGGGCGTCGGGGAATTCACCCCTCCACTTT. Its protein product is CASSPVGASGNSPLHF. The chain employs TRBV18 and TRBJ1-6, with D possibly matching TRBD1 (6 bases). The V end lost 2 bases, the J end lost 7 bases, and 15 bases lay between the germline ends. CDR3 length: 16 amino acids. CDR1 is KGHSH and CDR2 is LQKENI in the germline V gene. The variable domain in full, with the rest retrieved from reference TRBV18 and TRBJ1-6, is NAGVMQNPRHLVRRRGQEARLRCSPMKGHSHVYWYRQLPEEGLKFMVYLQKENIIDESGMPKERFSAEFPKEGPSILRIQQVVRGDSAAYFCASSPVGASGNSPLHFGNGTRLTVT.

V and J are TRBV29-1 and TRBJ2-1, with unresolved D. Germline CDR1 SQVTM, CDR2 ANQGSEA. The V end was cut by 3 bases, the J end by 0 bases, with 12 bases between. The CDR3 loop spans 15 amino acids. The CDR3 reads CSVEASPISYNEQFF. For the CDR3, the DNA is TGCAGCGTTGAGGCTAGTCCGATCTCCTACAATGAGCAGTTCTTC.

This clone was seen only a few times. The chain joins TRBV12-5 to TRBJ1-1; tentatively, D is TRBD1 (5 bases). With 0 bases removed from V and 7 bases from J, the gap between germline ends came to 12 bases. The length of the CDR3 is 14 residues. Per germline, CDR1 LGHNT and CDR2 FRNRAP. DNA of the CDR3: TGTGCTAGTGGTTTGGTACGGGACTCCAGTGAAGCTTTCTTT. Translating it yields CASGLVRDSSEAFF. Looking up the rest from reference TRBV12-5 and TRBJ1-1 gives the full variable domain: DARVTQTPRHKVTEMGQEVTMRCQPILGHNTVFWYRQTMMQGLELLAYFRNRAPLDDSGMPKDRFSAEMPDATLATLKIQPSEPRDSAVYFCASGLVRDSSEAFFGQGTRLTVV.

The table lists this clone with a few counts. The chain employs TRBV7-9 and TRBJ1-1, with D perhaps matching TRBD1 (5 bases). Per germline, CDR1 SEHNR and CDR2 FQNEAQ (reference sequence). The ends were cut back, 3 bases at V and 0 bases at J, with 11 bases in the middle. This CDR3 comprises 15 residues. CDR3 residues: CASSLKTDMNTEAFF. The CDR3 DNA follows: TGTGCCAGCAGCTTGAAAACGGACATGAACACTGAAGCTTTCTTT.

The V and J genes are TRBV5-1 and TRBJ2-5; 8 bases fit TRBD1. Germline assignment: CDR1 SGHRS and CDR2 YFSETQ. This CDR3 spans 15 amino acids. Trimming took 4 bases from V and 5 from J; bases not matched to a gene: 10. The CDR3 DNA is TGCGCCAGCAGCCACGGGACAGGCACCGGGGAGACCCAGTACTTC. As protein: CASSHGTGTGETQYF.